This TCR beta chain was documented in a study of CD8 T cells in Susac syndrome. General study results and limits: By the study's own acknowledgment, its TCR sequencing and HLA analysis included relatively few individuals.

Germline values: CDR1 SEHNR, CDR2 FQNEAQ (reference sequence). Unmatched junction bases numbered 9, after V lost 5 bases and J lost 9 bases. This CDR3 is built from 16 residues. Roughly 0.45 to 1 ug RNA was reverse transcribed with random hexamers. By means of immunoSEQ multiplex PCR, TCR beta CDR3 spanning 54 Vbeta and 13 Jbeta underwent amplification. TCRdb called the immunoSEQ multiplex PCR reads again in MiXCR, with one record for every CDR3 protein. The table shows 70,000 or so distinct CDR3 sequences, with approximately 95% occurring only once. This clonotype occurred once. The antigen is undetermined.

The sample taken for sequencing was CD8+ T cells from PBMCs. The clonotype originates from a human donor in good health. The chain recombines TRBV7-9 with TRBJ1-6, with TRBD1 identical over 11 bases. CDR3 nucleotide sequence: TGTGCCAGCAGCCACTGGGGGACAGGGGGACTTTCACCCCTCCACTTT. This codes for CASSHWGTGGLSPLHF.